This T cell receptor (beta chain) was documented in a study of cytomegalovirus exposure and HLA in healthy donors. Overall study: Tens of millions of unique TCRs from HLA-typed donors were held in an early release of data. Study results and caveats: Highest at DRB1 and lowest at HLA-C, TCR association rates differed among HLA loci in a later analysis. TCR beta sequences reportedly predicted most subjects' HLA-A and HLA-B alleles accurately.

The length of the CDR3 is 15 residues. The V gene end was trimmed by 5 bases and the J gene end by 7 bases; junction bases not matched to a gene: 9. Germline V gene sequence: CDR1 SGHAT, CDR2 FQNNGV. PCR was performed using 60 Vbeta and 13 Jbeta primers. Some clones are missing from TCRdb's copy, which holds only in-frame ones; the method was immunoSEQ multiplex PCR. The sample lists approximately 160,000 clones; about 82% were seen once. To note about this clone: Its antigen is not known.

This TCR was recovered from a female donor in good health and CMV-seronegative. The specimen sequenced was PBMCs. J is TRBJ2-2 and V is TRBV11-2, with 8 nucleotides matching TRBD2. The CDR3 DNA reads as TGTGCCAGCAGCCCCCAGGCCGGGGGGGTCGGGGAGCTGTTTTTT. Translation: CASSPQAGGVGELFF.